This T cell receptor (beta chain) is from a study of cytomegalovirus exposure and HLA in healthy donors. Whole-study findings and limits: It was shown in a later analysis that HLA-associated TCR beta chains were more clonally expanded than other, equally common chains.

On this clone: Its antigen remains unknown.

The ends lost 6 bases at V and 2 bases at J; junction bases unmatched: 2. The CDR3 is 14 residues long. The germline V gene has CDR1 KGHSH and CDR2 LQKENI. PCR employed 60 Vbeta and 13 Jbeta primers. Profiling relied on immunoSEQ multiplex PCR, and the TCRdb table lists in-frame clones only, not all of them. This table holds about 150,000 clones, around 80% found once. The chain combines TRBV18 with TRBJ1-4; 8 bases fit TRBD1. The receptor was isolated from a young woman in good health and CMV-seronegative. The sample consisted of PBMCs. The CDR3 sequence is CASSRDRTNEKLFF. DNA of the CDR3: TGTGCCAGCTCCCGGGACAGGACTAATGAAAAACTGTTTTTT.